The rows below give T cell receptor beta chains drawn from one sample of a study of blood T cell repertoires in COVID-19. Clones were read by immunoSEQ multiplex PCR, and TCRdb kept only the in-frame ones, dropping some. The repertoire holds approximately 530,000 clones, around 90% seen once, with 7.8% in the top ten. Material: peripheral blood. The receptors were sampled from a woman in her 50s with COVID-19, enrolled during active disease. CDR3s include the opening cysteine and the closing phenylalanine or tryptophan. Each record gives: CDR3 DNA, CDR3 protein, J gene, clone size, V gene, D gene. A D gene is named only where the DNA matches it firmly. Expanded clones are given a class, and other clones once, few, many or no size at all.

cdr3_nt: TGTGCCAGCAGCTTGGTGAGAGAGACCCAGTACTTC
cdr3_aa: CASSLVRETQYF
j_call: TRBJ2-5
clone_size: NA
v_call: TRBV5-6
d_call: NA

cdr3_nt: TGCGCCAGCAGCCCACAGGGGCTAAGCACAGATACGCAGTATTTT
cdr3_aa: CASSPQGLSTDTQYF
j_call: TRBJ2-3
clone_size: NA
v_call: TRBV5-1
d_call: TRBD1

cdr3_nt: TGTGCCAGCAGCCAAGATCTGGGAAGAGCGGATCTTACCTACGAGCAGTACTTC
cdr3_aa: CASSQDLGRADLTYEQYF
j_call: TRBJ2-7
clone_size: NA
v_call: TRBV4-2
d_call: NA

cdr3_nt: TGTGCCAGCAGTGAAGAAGACAGGTTAGCCTACGAGCAGTACTTC
cdr3_aa: CASSEEDRLAYEQYF
j_call: TRBJ2-7
clone_size: NA
v_call: TRBV6-1
d_call: NA

cdr3_nt: TGTGCCAGCAGCCGCTCGGGAGGCCGCGGTCAGCCCCAGCATTTT
cdr3_aa: CASSRSGGRGQPQHF
j_call: TRBJ1-5
clone_size: NA
v_call: TRBV7-6
d_call: NA

cdr3_nt: TGTGCCAGCAGCTTATTGTATAAGCGGGGGACAGATACGCAGTATTTT
cdr3_aa: CASSLLYKRGTDTQYF
j_call: TRBJ2-3
clone_size: NA
v_call: TRBV7-3
d_call: TRBD2

cdr3_nt: TGTGCCAGCAGCGTAGGTGTAGGGACAGGGAGTAATGAAAAACTGTTTTTT
cdr3_aa: CASSVGVGTGSNEKLFF
j_call: TRBJ1-4
clone_size: NA
v_call: TRBV9
d_call: TRBD1

cdr3_nt: TGTGCCAGCAGTGACGGTTATGAAGCTTTCTTT
cdr3_aa: CASSDGYEAFF
j_call: TRBJ1-1
clone_size: NA
v_call: TRBV2
d_call: NA

cdr3_nt: TGCAGCGTCACCGGGACAGGAGGATCCGAGGCGCAGTTCTTC
cdr3_aa: CSVTGTGGSEAQFF
j_call: TRBJ2-1
clone_size: once
v_call: TRBV29-1
d_call: TRBD1

cdr3_nt: TGTGCCAGCAGCCCGGGAACAACTAATGAAAAACTGTTTTTT
cdr3_aa: CASSPGTTNEKLFF
j_call: TRBJ1-4
clone_size: NA
v_call: TRBV7-9
d_call: NA

cdr3_nt: TGTGCCAGCACCCCACAGTATGGGAACACTGAAGCTTTCTTT
cdr3_aa: CASTPQYGNTEAFF
j_call: TRBJ1-1
clone_size: NA
v_call: TRBV2
d_call: NA

cdr3_nt: TGTGCCAGCAGCGGTAATTCACCCCTCCACTTT
cdr3_aa: CASSGNSPLHF
j_call: TRBJ1-6
clone_size: NA
v_call: TRBV12-3/TRBV12-4
d_call: NA

cdr3_nt: TGTGCCAGTAGTCTTGGACAGGGGAGAACTGAAGCTTTCTTT
cdr3_aa: CASSLGQGRTEAFF
j_call: TRBJ1-1
clone_size: NA
v_call: TRBV19
d_call: TRBD1

cdr3_nt: TGTGCCACCAGCGGACCCCGAACAGGGGGCTTCAAGTATGGCTACACCTTC
cdr3_aa: CATSGPRTGGFKYGYTF
j_call: TRBJ1-2
clone_size: NA
v_call: TRBV15
d_call: TRBD1

cdr3_nt: TGTGCCAGCAGCTTAGGGGAGTTGGGGCAGCCCCAGCATTTT
cdr3_aa: CASSLGELGQPQHF
j_call: TRBJ1-5
clone_size: NA
v_call: TRBV7-9
d_call: NA

cdr3_nt: TGTGCCAGCAGCCTAGGGACTTTTATGGGGACCGGGGAGCTGTTTTTT
cdr3_aa: CASSLGTFMGTGELFF
j_call: TRBJ2-2
clone_size: NA
v_call: TRBV11-2
d_call: NA

cdr3_nt: TGTGCCAGCAGTCCATTTGTCGGGGAGCTGTTTTTT
cdr3_aa: CASSPFVGELFF
j_call: TRBJ2-2
clone_size: NA
v_call: TRBV27
d_call: NA

cdr3_nt: TGTGCCTGGAAAAGGGGAACGACAGATACGCAGTATTTT
cdr3_aa: CAWKRGTTDTQYF
j_call: TRBJ2-3
clone_size: once
v_call: TRBV30
d_call: NA

cdr3_nt: TGTGCCAGTAGGGCCTGGGACAGGAACACTGAAGCTTTCTTT
cdr3_aa: CASRAWDRNTEAFF
j_call: TRBJ1-1
clone_size: few
v_call: TRBV19
d_call: TRBD1

cdr3_nt: TGCAGCGTTGCGTCCCCCCCCGGGGAGCTGTTTTTT
cdr3_aa: CSVASPPGELFF
j_call: TRBJ2-2
clone_size: once
v_call: TRBV29-1
d_call: NA

cdr3_nt: TGTGCCAGCAGCGTAGACGGACAGACCGATGAAAAACTGTTTTTT
cdr3_aa: CASSVDGQTDEKLFF
j_call: TRBJ1-4
clone_size: NA
v_call: TRBV9
d_call: NA

cdr3_nt: TGTGCCAGTAGTGCCCGGGACAGGGATAATTCACCCCTCCACTTT
cdr3_aa: CASSARDRDNSPLHF
j_call: TRBJ1-6
clone_size: NA
v_call: TRBV19
d_call: TRBD1

cdr3_nt: TGTGCCAGCAGCAACGTGGGGCCCTATGGCTACACCTTC
cdr3_aa: CASSNVGPYGYTF
j_call: TRBJ1-2
clone_size: few
v_call: TRBV28
d_call: NA

cdr3_nt: TGTGCCAGCAGTTCGCGACAGGGGATCGGGGCCAACGTCCTGACTTTC
cdr3_aa: CASSSRQGIGANVLTF
j_call: TRBJ2-6
clone_size: NA
v_call: TRBV6-6
d_call: TRBD1

cdr3_nt: TGTGCCAGCAGCGGAGGGACAGGGACCTACAATGAGCAGTTCTTC
cdr3_aa: CASSGGTGTYNEQFF
j_call: TRBJ2-1
clone_size: NA
v_call: TRBV6-4
d_call: TRBD1

cdr3_nt: TGTGCCAGCAGTTACTCTAGCGGGGGGGCAACAGATACGCAGTATTTT
cdr3_aa: CASSYSSGGATDTQYF
j_call: TRBJ2-3
clone_size: NA
v_call: TRBV6-5
d_call: TRBD2

cdr3_nt: TGTGCCAGCAGCCCAGGGTCTAACTATGGCTACACCTTC
cdr3_aa: CASSPGSNYGYTF
j_call: TRBJ1-2
clone_size: NA
v_call: TRBV13
d_call: NA